The 2 T cell receptor beta chains in this list originate from one sample, sequenced in a study of T cell clusters in autoimmune cytopenias. TRB amplification used approximately 250 ng of peripheral blood genomic DNA. TRB was amplified by touch-down multiplex PCR, primer pools A and B combined. TCRdb re-called the multiplex PCR reads; one entry per CDR3 protein, DNA not given. The sample table includes 5,300 or so distinct CDR3 sequences. Source material: peripheral blood. The origin of the receptors is a human donor with an autoimmune cytopenia or autoimmune hepatitis (not recorded which).

This clonotype counts as medium-sized by frequency. The chain carries TRBV18 and TRBJ2-3. CDR3 length: 14 amino acids. The germline CDR1 and CDR2 sequences are KGHSH and LQKENI. This CDR3 is CASSPLQGADTQYF. The full variable domain, completed using reference TRBV18 and TRBJ2-3, is NAGVMQNPRHLVRRRGQEARLRCSPMKGHSHVYWYRQLPEEGLKFMVYLQKENIIDESGMPKERFSAEFPKEGPSILRIQQVVRGDSAAYFCASSPLQGADTQYFGPGTRLTVL.

Measured by frequency, this clonotype is medium-sized (0.01 to 0.1%). The chain couples TRBV6-5 to TRBJ1-6; TCRdb lists TRBD1, though no DNA is available to test this call. There are 15 residues in the CDR3. CDR1 is MNHEY, CDR2 SVGAGI, per germline. The CDR3 spells CASGPRRNSDSPLHF.